These T cell receptor beta chains were read from a single sample in a study of blood T cell repertoires in COVID-19. Repertoires were generated with immunoSEQ multiplex PCR, while TCRdb's copy carries only in-frame clones and drops some. The data contain 110,000 or so clones, over 75% of them singletons. Sequenced material: peripheral blood. All receptors derive from a man aged 45-65 years with acute or convalescent COVID-19. Each CDR3 is given with its conserved first and last residue. The order of the fields is V gene, J gene, D gene, clone size, CDR3 DNA, CDR3 protein. A D gene is named only where the DNA matches it firmly. Not every row has a clone size; where given, it reads once, few, many or a size class.

TRBV18	TRBJ1-3	.	.	TGTGCCAGCTCTTCCGAGGCTGGAAACACCATATATTTT	CASSSEAGNTIYF
TRBV5-1	TRBJ1-2	TRBD1	.	TGCGCCAGCAGCGGGACGACAGGGGCGGGTGGCTACACCTTC	CASSGTTGAGGYTF
TRBV18	TRBJ2-6	TRBD1	.	TGTGCCAGCTCGGAACTTACAGGGGGCGCTGGGGCCAACGTCCTGACTTTC	CASSELTGGAGANVLTF
TRBV2	TRBJ1-2	.	.	TGTGCCAGCAGTTACAGCCATATCTATGGCTACACCTTC	CASSYSHIYGYTF
TRBV2	TRBJ2-7	TRBD1	.	TGTGCCAGCAGGGGGACAGGGTACGAGCAGTACTTC	CASRGTGYEQYF
TRBV7-8	TRBJ1-2	TRBD1	.	TGTGCCAGCAGCTTGGGACAGGTCTATGGCTACACCTTC	CASSLGQVYGYTF
TRBV19	TRBJ1-5	TRBD1	.	TGTGCCAGTAATAATCGCCGGGACAGCCTCATCAATCAGCCCCAGCATTTT	CASNNRRDSLINQPQHF
TRBV6-6	TRBJ2-3	.	.	TGTGCCAGCAGTCACCTCATCAGAGGGGGGGCGTCAGATACGCAGTATTTT	CASSHLIRGGASDTQYF
TRBV6-5	TRBJ1-4	.	few	TGTGCCAGCGCCTCCCTGGGGGGGCCTAATGAAAAACTGTTTTTT	CASASLGGPNEKLFF
TRBV5-1	TRBJ1-2	.	.	TGCGCCAGCAGCTTGGCTGTTGGCAGGGGCTATGGCTACACCTTC	CASSLAVGRGYGYTF
TRBV18	TRBJ2-7	.	.	TGTGCCAGCTCACCTTCCCGCGTCGGGGGAGACGAGCAGTACTTC	CASSPSRVGGDEQYF
TRBV10-1	TRBJ1-6	TRBD1	.	TGCGCCAGTTCGGGACAGGAGAATTCACCCCTCCACTTT	CASSGQENSPLHF
TRBV18	TRBJ2-2	TRBD1	.	TGTGCCAGCTCACCATCGACAGGGGTCTACACCGGGGAGCTGTTTTTT	CASSPSTGVYTGELFF
TRBV29-1	TRBJ1-2	.	.	TGCAGCGTTGAGAGGGCGGGGGGCTACACCTTC	CSVERAGGYTF
TRBV3-1/TRBV3-2	TRBJ1-2	TRBD1	.	TGTGCCAGCAGCCAACCCACAGGGGGGAACTATGGCTACACCTTC	CASSQPTGGNYGYTF
TRBV5-6	TRBJ1-2	TRBD1	once	TGTGCCAGCAGCTTGGAGGGGGCCCAAGGCTACACCTTC	CASSLEGAQGYTF
TRBV7-9	TRBJ1-5	.	few	TGTGCCAGCAGCTTAGATACACGGGAAGGGAATCAGCCCCAGCATTTT	CASSLDTREGNQPQHF
TRBV10-3	TRBJ2-3	TRBD2	.	TGTGCCATCGGACTAGCGGATTCCACAGATACGCAGTATTTT	CAIGLADSTDTQYF
TRBV5-8	TRBJ2-1	.	.	TGTGCCAGCAGCTTTGACAGCACCTACAATGAGCAGTTCTTC	CASSFDSTYNEQFF
TRBV3-1/TRBV3-2	TRBJ2-2	.	few	TGTGCCAGCAGCCAAGTGACCTCAAGGGGAACCGGGGAGCTGTTTTTT	CASSQVTSRGTGELFF
TRBV14	TRBJ2-1	.	.	TGTGCCAGCAGCCAAGATGAGGGTTGGGCTAACGATGAGCAGTTCTTC	CASSQDEGWANDEQFF
TRBV3-1/TRBV3-2	TRBJ2-1	TRBD2	.	TGTGCCAGCAGCCAAGCCATTCGACTAGCGGGGGATCCATGGGAGCAGTTCTTC	CASSQAIRLAGDPWEQFF
TRBV5-6	TRBJ2-5	TRBD1	.	TGTGCCAGCAGTTGGACAGGGGAGGGTGGAGAGACCCAGTACTTC	CASSWTGEGGETQYF
TRBV7-3	TRBJ2-7	.	few	TGTGCCAGCAGCAGCCTCGCAGGGCACGAGCAGTACTTC	CASSSLAGHEQYF
TRBV28	TRBJ1-5	.	.	TGTGCCACCCTGGGACTCCGGGGGGCTCAGCCCCAGCATTTT	CATLGLRGAQPQHF
TRBV6-5	TRBJ1-2	TRBD1	once	TGTGCCAGCAGTTACCAGACAGGGGGCTTCGATGGCTACACCTTC	CASSYQTGGFDGYTF
TRBV7-2	TRBJ1-3	.	.	TGTGCCAGCAGCTCTGGTGCGAGCTCTGGAAACACCATATATTTT	CASSSGASSGNTIYF
TRBV18	TRBJ1-3	.	.	TGTGCCAGCTCCTCGGGGAGCTCTGGAAACACCATATATTTT	CASSSGSSGNTIYF
TRBV27	TRBJ2-1	TRBD2	.	TGTGCCAGCATTCCCCGGCTAGCGGGGGTAGCTGCTGAGCAGTTCTTC	CASIPRLAGVAAEQFF